This entry features one T cell receptor beta chain sequence. V gave up 2 bases and J gave up 7 bases, with 11 bases separating them. This CDR3 region has 14 residues. Germline values: CDR1 SGHTA, CDR2 FQGNSA. This sample is drawn from a study of T cell changes during pregnancy in multiple sclerosis. Libraries were prepared by immunoSEQ multiplex PCR; TCRdb keeps only in-frame clonotypes and omits some of them. The sample lists about 18,000 clones, 88% occurring once. This TCR was recovered from a female donor in good health, enrolled as a control in a pregnancy study. The chain is built from TRBV7-2 and TRBJ1-4; D call uncertain. The sequencing used CD4+ T cells from peripheral blood mononuclear cells, collected in the first trimester of pregnancy. CDR3 sequence (DNA): TGTGCCAGCAGCTTAACTGGGGAGGGTGAAAAACTGTTTTTT. It yields the protein CASSLTGEGEKLFF.